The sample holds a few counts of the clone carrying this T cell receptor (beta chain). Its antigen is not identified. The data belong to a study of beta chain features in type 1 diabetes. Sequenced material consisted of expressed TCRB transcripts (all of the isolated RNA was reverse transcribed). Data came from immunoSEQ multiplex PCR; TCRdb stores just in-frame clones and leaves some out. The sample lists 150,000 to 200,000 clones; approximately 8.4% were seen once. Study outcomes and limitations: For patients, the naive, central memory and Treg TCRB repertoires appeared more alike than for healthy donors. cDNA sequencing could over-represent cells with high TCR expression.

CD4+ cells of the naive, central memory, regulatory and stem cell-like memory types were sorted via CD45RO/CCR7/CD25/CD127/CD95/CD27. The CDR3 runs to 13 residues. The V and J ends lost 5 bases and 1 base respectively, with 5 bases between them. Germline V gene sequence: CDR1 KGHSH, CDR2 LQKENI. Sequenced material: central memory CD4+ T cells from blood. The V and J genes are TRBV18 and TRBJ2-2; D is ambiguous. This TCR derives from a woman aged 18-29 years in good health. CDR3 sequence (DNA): TGTGCCAGCTCAGCCGGGAACACCGGGGAGCTGTTTTTT. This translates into CASSAGNTGELFF.